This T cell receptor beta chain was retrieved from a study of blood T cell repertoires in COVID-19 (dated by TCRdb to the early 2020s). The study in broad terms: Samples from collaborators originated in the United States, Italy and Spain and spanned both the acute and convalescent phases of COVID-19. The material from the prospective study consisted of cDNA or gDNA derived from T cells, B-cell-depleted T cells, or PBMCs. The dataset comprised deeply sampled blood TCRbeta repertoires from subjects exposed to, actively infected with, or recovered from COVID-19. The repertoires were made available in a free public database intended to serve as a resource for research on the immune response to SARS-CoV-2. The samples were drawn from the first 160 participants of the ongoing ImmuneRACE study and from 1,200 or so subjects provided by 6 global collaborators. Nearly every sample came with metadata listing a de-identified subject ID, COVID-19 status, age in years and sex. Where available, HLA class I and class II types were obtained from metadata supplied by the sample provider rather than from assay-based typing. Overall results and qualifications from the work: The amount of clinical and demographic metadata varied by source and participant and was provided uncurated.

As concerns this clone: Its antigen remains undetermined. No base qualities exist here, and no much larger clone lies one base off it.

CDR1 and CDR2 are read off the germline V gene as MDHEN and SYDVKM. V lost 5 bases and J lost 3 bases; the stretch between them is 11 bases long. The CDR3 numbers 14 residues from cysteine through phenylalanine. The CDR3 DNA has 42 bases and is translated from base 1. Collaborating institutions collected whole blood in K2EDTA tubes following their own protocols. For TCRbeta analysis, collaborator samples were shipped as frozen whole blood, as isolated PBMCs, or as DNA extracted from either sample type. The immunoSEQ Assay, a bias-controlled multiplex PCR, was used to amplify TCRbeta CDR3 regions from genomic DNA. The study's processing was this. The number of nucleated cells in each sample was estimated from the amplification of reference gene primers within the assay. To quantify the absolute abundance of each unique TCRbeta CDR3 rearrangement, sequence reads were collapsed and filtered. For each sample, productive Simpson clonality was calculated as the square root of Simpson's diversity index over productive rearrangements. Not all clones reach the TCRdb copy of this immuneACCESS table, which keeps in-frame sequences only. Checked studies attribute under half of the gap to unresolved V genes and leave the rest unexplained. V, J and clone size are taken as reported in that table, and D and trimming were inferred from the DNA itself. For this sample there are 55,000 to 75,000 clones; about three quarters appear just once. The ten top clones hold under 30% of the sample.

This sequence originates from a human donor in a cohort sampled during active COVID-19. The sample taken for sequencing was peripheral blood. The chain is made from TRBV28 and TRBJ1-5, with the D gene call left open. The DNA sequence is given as TGTGCCAGCAGTCAGTCAGGCACCAATCAGCCCCAGCATTTT. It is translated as CASSQSGTNQPQHF.